This T cell receptor (beta chain) was obtained from a study of blood T cell repertoires in COVID-19. About the research overall: Sources were T cells, B-cell-depleted T cells, or PBMCs; the material itself was cDNA or gDNA.

Authors' processing steps: Nucleated cell counts were estimated from reference gene primer amplification. Using immunoSEQ multiplex PCR, the repertoire was profiled, and TCRdb retains in-frame clones only, with some absent. For V, J and clone size, that table is used; D and trimming come from the DNA. The repertoire holds roughly 220,000 clones, with about 86% as singletons. The CDR3 loop spans 15 amino acids. The V end was cut by 0 bases, the J end by 2 bases, with 11 bases between. CDR1 is MGHRA, CDR2 YSYEKL, per germline. The sequenced sample was PBMCs or T cells enriched from blood (not recorded which). The clonotype comes from a woman in her 50s with acute COVID-19. V is TRBV4-1 and J is TRBJ2-7; D is possibly TRBD1 (6 bases). This chain's CDR3 is CASSQDHRAAYEQYF. The CDR3 bases are TGCGCCAGCAGCCAAGACCACAGGGCCGCCTACGAGCAGTACTTC.